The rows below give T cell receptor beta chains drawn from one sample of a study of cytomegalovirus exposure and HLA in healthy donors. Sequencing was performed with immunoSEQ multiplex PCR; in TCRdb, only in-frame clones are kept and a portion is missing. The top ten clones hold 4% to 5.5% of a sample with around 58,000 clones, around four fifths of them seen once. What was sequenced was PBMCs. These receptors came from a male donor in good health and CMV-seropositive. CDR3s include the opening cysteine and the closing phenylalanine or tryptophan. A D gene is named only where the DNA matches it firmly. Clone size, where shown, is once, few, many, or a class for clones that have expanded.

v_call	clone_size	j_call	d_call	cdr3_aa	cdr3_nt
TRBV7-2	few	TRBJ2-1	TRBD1	CASSLAPGGVGNEQFF	TGTGCCAGCAGCTTAGCGCCAGGGGGCGTTGGCAATGAGCAGTTCTTC
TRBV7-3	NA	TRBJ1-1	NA	CASSLSKFTEAFF	TGTGCCAGCAGCTTGAGTAAATTCACTGAAGCTTTCTTT
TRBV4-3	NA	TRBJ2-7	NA	CASSQDRGSYEQYF	TGCGCCAGCAGCCAAGATCGGGGCTCCTACGAGCAGTACTTC
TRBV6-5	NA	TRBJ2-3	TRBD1	CASRSTGGADTQYF	TGTGCCAGCAGATCCACAGGGGGCGCAGATACGCAGTATTTT
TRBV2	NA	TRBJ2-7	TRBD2	CASQPERGRSYEQYF	TGTGCCAGCCAACCCGAGCGGGGCCGTTCCTACGAGCAGTACTTC
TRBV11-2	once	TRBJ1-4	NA	CASSFGQGSEKLFF	TGTGCCAGCAGCTTCGGTCAGGGGTCTGAAAAACTGTTTTTT
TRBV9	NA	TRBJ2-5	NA	CASSESLRQETQYF	TGTGCCAGCAGCGAAAGTTTGCGGCAAGAGACCCAGTACTTC
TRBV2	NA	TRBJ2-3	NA	CASSERWGGDTQYF	TGTGCCAGCAGTGAAAGGTGGGGAGGAGATACGCAGTATTTT
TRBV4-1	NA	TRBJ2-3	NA	CASSQVLGGESTDTQYF	TGCGCCAGCAGCCAAGTTCTAGGGGGTGAGAGCACAGATACGCAGTATTTT
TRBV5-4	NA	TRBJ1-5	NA	CASSLNRDQPQHF	TGTGCCAGCAGCTTAAACAGGGATCAGCCCCAGCATTTT
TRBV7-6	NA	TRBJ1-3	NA	CASSLDRVGNTIYF	TGTGCCAGCAGCTTAGACAGGGTTGGAAACACCATATATTTT
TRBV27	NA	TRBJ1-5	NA	CASSSRSNQPQHF	TGTGCCAGCAGTTCCAGGAGCAATCAGCCCCAGCATTTT
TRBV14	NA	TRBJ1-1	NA	CASSQDGFRDRSRLNTEAFF	TGTGCCAGCAGCCAAGATGGTTTCCGGGATCGTTCGAGGCTGAACACTGAAGCTTTCTTT
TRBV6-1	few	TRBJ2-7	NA	CASSEYPGGLGYEQYF	TGTGCCAGCAGTGAGTACCCCGGGGGACTCGGCTACGAGCAGTACTTC
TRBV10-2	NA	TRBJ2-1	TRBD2	CASGRGGMASGGRSYNEQFF	TGCGCCAGCGGAAGGGGTGGAATGGCTAGCGGGGGGCGATCCTACAATGAGCAGTTCTTC
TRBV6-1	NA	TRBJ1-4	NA	CASSELVSLFF	TGTGCCAGCAGTGAATTAGTCTCACTGTTTTTT
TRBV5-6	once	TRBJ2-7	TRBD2	CALGRGYTYEQYF	TGTGCCCTCGGGAGGGGGTATACCTACGAGCAGTACTTC
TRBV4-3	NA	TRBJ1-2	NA	CASSQDRPWGANGYTF	TGCGCCAGCAGCCAAGATAGGCCTTGGGGAGCAAATGGCTACACCTTC
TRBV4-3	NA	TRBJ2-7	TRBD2	CASSQAGGTHEQYF	TGCGCCAGCAGCCAAGCGGGGGGGACGCACGAGCAGTACTTC
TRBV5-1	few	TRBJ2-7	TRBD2	CASSLGLAGYYEQYF	TGCGCCAGCAGCTTGGGACTAGCGGGGTACTACGAGCAGTACTTC
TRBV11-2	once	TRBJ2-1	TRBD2	CASSLALAASYNEQFF	TGTGCCAGCAGCTTAGCGCTAGCGGCCTCCTACAATGAGCAGTTCTTC
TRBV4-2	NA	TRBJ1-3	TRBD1	CASSLGQRTGNTIYF	TGTGCCAGCAGCCTGGGACAGCGAACTGGAAACACCATATATTTT
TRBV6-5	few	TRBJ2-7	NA	CASTGPTNYEQYF	TGTGCCAGCACCGGTCCAACCAACTACGAGCAGTACTTC
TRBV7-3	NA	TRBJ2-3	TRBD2	CASSSGGNTDTQYF	TGTGCCAGCAGTAGCGGGGGGAACACAGATACGCAGTATTTT
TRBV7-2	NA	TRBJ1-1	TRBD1	CASSAIGTGGSDTEAFF	TGTGCCAGCAGCGCGATTGGGACAGGGGGGTCGGACACTGAAGCTTTCTTT
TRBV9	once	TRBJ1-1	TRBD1	CASSVGPGGNTEAFF	TGTGCCAGCAGCGTAGGCCCAGGGGGAAACACTGAAGCTTTCTTT
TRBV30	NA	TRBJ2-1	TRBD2	CAWDKGLAVKNEQFF	TGTGCCTGGGATAAGGGACTAGCGGTTAAGAATGAGCAGTTCTTC
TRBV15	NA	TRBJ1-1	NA	CATSRGQIIMNTEAFF	TGTGCCACCAGCAGAGGGCAGATAATCATGAACACTGAAGCTTTCTTT
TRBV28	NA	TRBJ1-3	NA	CASSLPQGGNTIYF	TGTGCCAGCAGTTTGCCCCAGGGTGGAAACACCATATATTTT
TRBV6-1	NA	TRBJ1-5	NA	CASSEGRASNQPQHF	TGTGCCAGCAGTGAAGGGAGGGCGAGCAATCAGCCCCAGCATTTT
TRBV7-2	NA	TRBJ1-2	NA	CASSARTAILLNYGYTF	TGTGCCAGCAGCGCGAGGACAGCCATCTTGCTTAACTATGGCTACACCTTC
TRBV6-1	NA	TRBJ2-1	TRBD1	CASSDNSGTGDNEQFF	TGTGCCAGCAGTGATAATTCCGGGACAGGGGACAATGAGCAGTTCTTC
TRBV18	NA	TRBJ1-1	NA	CASSPPRAMNTEAFF	TGTGCCAGCTCACCACCGAGGGCCATGAACACTGAAGCTTTCTTT
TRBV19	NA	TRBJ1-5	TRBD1	CASSILAGGNQPQHF	TGTGCCAGTAGTATCCTTGCAGGGGGAAATCAGCCCCAGCATTTT
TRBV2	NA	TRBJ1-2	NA	CASSGLLANYGYTF	TGTGCCAGCAGTGGTCTGTTAGCTAACTATGGCTACACCTTC
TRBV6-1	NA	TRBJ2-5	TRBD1	CAGSGAFRDRGPDSWTQYF	TGTGCCGGCAGTGGAGCGTTTCGGGACAGGGGACCCGATAGTTGGACCCAGTACTTC
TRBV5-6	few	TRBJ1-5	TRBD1	CASSSRDRSNQPQHF	TGTGCCAGCAGTTCCCGGGACAGGTCCAATCAGCCCCAGCATTTT
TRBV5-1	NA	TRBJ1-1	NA	CASSLAGKSTEAFF	TGCGCCAGCAGCTTGGCAGGGAAGAGCACTGAAGCTTTCTTT
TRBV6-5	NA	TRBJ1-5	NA	CASKTHNSNQPQHF	TGTGCCAGCAAAACACATAATAGCAATCAGCCCCAGCATTTT
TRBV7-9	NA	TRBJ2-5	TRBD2	CSSSWGGETQYF	TGTTCCAGCAGCTGGGGGGGTGAGACCCAGTACTTC
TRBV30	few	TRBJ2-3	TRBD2	CAWGILTSGGADTQYF	TGTGCCTGGGGGATACTGACTAGCGGGGGGGCAGATACGCAGTATTTT
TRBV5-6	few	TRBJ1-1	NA	CASSLAGPAGTEAFF	TGTGCCAGCAGCTTGGCCGGGCCGGCGGGCACTGAAGCTTTCTTT
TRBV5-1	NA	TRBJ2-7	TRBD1	CASSLAAGTGVHEQYF	TGCGCCAGCAGCTTGGCGGCCGGGACAGGGGTCCACGAGCAGTACTTC
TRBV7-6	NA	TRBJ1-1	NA	CASSLGGMGTEAFF	TGTGCCAGCAGCTTAGGAGGGATGGGGACTGAAGCTTTCTTT
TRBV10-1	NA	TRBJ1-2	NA	CASPRWNYGYTF	TGCGCCAGTCCTAGATGGAACTATGGCTACACCTTC
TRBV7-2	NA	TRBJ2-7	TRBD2	CASSPDGGAAYEQYF	TGTGCCAGCAGCCCCGACGGGGGGGCCGCCTACGAGCAGTACTTC
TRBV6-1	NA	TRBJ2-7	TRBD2	CASSPGGTSIYEQYF	TGTGCCAGCAGTCCGGGGGGGACTAGCATCTACGAGCAGTACTTC
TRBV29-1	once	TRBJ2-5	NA	CSVESLPGTQYF	TGCAGCGTTGAAAGTCTTCCAGGGACCCAGTACTTC
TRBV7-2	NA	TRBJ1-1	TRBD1	CASSFQGQANTEAFF	TGTGCCAGCAGCTTCCAGGGACAGGCCAACACTGAAGCTTTCTTT